This T cell receptor beta chain was captured in a study of blood T cell repertoires in COVID-19. Across the study: T cells, B-cell-depleted T cells, or PBMCs provided the cDNA or gDNA that served as material.

Clinical history as reported by participants underpinned cohort assignment. Original methodology: Amplified reference gene primers provided the basis for estimating nucleated cell counts. Using immunoSEQ multiplex PCR, the repertoire was profiled, and TCRdb retains in-frame clones only, with some absent. D and trimming come from the DNA, and the V and J calls and clone size come from that table. The sample records a few hundred thousand clones, roughly 87% being singletons. The V end lost 5 bases, the J end lost 5 bases, and 9 bases lay between the germline ends. CDR3 length equals 12 residues. Germline CDR1 reads SGHAT; CDR2 reads FQNNGV.

The chain uses TRBV11-2 and TRBJ1-1, with unresolved D. The sequencing input was PBMCs or T cells enriched from blood (not recorded which). The receptor was isolated from a woman in her twenties or thirties who had recovered from COVID-19. The CDR3 protein is CASSLTGTEAFF. The CDR3 coding sequence is TGTGCCAGCAGCCTGACCGGGACTGAAGCTTTCTTT.